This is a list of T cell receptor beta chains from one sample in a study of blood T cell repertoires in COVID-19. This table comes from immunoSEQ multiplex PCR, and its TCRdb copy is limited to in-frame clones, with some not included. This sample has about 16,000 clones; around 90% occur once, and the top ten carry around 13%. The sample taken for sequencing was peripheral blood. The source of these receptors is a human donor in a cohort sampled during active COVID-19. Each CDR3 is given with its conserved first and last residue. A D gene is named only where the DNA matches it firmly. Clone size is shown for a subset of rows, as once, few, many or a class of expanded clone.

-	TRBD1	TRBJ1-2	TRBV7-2	CASSDGQGDGYTF	TGTGCCAGCAGTGACGGACAGGGCGATGGCTACACCTTC
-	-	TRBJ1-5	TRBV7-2	CASSAEPDQPQHF	TGTGCCAGCAGCGCCGAGCCCGATCAGCCCCAGCATTTT
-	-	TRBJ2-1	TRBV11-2	CASSPHGAGASGNEQFF	TGTGCCAGCAGCCCCCACGGGGCGGGGGCTAGTGGCAATGAGCAGTTCTTC
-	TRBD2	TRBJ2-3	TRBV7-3	CASSLRLAGETDTQYF	TGTGCCAGCAGCCTCCGACTAGCGGGGGAAACAGATACGCAGTATTTT
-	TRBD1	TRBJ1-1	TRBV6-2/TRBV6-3	CASSSPPGQGYTEAFF	TGTGCCAGCAGTTCTCCTCCGGGACAGGGCTACACTGAAGCTTTCTTT
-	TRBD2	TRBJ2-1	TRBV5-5	CASSPRGLAGGPTNEQFF	TGTGCCAGCAGCCCGCGAGGACTAGCGGGGGGGCCGACCAATGAGCAGTTCTTC
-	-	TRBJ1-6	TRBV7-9	CASSLAVTDSPLHF	TGTGCCAGCAGCTTAGCGGTTACGGATTCACCCCTCCACTTT
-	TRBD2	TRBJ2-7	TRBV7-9	CASSPSLAGGEQYF	TGTGCCAGCAGCCCTAGCTTAGCGGGCGGCGAGCAGTACTTC
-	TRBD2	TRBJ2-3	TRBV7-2	CASSPLTSPYTQYF	TGTGCCAGCAGCCCTCTGACTAGCCCTTATACGCAGTATTTT
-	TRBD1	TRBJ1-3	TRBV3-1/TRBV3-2	CASSRSRQGVLNTIYF	TGTGCCAGCAGCCGCTCGCGACAGGGGGTTTTAAACACCATATATTTT
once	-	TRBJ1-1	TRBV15	CATSRDREDEAFF	TGTGCCACCAGCAGAGATCGTGAGGATGAAGCTTTCTTT
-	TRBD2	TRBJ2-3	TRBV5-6	CASSLVGTSGSLHTDTQYF	TGTGCCAGCAGCTTAGTCGGGACTAGCGGGTCCTTACACACAGATACGCAGTATTTT